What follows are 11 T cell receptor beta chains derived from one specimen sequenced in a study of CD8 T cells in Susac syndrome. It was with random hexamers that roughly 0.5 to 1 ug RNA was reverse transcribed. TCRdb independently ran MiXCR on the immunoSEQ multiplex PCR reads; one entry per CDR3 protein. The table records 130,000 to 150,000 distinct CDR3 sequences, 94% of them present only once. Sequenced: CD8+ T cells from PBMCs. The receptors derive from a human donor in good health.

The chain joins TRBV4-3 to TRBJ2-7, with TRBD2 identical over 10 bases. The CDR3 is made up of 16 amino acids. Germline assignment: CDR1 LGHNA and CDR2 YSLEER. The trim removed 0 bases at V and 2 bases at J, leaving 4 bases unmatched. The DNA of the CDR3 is TGCGCCAGCAGCCAAGAGGTCGGACTAGCGGCCTACGAGCAGTACTTC. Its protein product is CASSQEVGLAAYEQYF.

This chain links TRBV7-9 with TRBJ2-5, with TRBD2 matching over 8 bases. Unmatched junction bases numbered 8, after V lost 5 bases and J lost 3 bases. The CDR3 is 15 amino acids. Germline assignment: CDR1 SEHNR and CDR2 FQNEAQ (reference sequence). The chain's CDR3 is CASSDRGGEEETQYF. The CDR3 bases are TGTGCCAGCAGCGATCGGGGGGGGGAGGAAGAGACCCAGTACTTC.

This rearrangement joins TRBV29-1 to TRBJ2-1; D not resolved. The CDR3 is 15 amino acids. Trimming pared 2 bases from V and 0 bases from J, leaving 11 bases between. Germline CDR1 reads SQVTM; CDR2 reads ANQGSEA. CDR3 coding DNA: TGCAGCGTTGAAACACTAACGAGCTCCTACAATGAGCAGTTCTTC. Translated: CSVETLTSSYNEQFF.

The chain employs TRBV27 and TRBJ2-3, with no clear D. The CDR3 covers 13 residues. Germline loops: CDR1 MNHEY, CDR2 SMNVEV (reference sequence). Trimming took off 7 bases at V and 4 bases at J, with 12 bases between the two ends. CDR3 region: CASTPGSADTQYF. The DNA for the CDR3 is TGTGCCAGCACCCCTGGCAGCGCAGATACGCAGTATTTT.

The CDR3 DNA reads TGCGCCAGCAGCGAGGAGCCTAAAGGGGACATAAGGCATGGCTACACCTTC. The encoded protein is CASSEEPKGDIRHGYTF. The chain uses TRBV5-1 and TRBJ1-2; D might be TRBD1 (6 bases). This CDR3 comprises 17 residues. Germline V gene lookup returns CDR1 SGHRS and CDR2 YFSETQ. V lost 4 bases and J 6 bases, leaving 25 bases between the germline ends. The full variable domain, completed using reference TRBV5-1 and TRBJ1-2, is KAGVTQTPRYLIKTRGQQVTLSCSPISGHRSVSWYQQTPGQGLQFLFEYFSETQRNKGNFPGRFSGRQFSNSRSEMNVSTLELGDSALYLCASSEEPKGDIRHGYTFGSGTRLTVV.

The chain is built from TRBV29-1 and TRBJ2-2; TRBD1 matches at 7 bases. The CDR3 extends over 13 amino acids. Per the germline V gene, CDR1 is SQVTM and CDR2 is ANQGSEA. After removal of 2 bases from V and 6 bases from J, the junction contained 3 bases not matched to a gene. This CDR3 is CSVERQGAGELFF. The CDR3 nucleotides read TGCAGCGTTGAACGCCAGGGGGCCGGGGAGCTGTTTTTT.

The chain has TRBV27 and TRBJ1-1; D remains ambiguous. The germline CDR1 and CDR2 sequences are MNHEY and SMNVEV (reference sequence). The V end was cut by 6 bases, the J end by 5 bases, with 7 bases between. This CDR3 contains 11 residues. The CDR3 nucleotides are TGTGCCAGCAGGGCGGGTACTGAAGCTTTCTTT. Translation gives CASRAGTEAFF.

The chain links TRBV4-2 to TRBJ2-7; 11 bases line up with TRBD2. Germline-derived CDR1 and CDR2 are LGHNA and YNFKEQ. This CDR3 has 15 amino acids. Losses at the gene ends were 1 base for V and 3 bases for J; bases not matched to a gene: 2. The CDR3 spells CASSQAGTSGYEQYF. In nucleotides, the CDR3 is TGTGCCAGCAGCCAAGCTGGGACTAGCGGCTACGAGCAGTACTTC.

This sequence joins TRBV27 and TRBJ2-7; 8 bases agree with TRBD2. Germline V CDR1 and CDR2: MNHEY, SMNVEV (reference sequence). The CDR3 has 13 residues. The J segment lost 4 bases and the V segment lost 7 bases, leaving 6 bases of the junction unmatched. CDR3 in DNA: TGTGCCAGCACGTCGGCTAGCGGGTACGAGCAGTACTTC. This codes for CASTSASGYEQYF.

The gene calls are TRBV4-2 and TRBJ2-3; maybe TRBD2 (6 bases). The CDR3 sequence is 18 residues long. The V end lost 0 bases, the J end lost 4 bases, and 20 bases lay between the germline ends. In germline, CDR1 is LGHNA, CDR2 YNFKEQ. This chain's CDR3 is CASSQDRFPAGMADTQYF. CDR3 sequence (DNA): TGTGCCAGCAGCCAAGATCGGTTCCCGGCGGGAATGGCAGATACGCAGTATTTT.

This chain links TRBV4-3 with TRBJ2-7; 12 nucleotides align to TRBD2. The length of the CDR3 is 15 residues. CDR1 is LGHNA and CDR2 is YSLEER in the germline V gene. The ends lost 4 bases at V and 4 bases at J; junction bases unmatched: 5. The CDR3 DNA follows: TGCGCCAGCAGCCGAGGGACTAGCGGGCTTTACGAGCAGTACTTC. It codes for CASSRGTSGLYEQYF.